This TCR beta chain was documented in a study of shared clonotypes between healthy human individuals. The protocol was immunoSEQ multiplex PCR, while the TCRdb copy is restricted to in-frame clones and leaves out a portion. Counted here are approximately 2,000,000 clones, just under 95% occurring once; the ten biggest clones make up approximately 0.41%. Sequences were obtained from naive CD4+ T cells from PBMCs. Documented subset: CD45RA+ positively selected. This TCR came from a man aged 18 to 29 in good health. Some clones in this sample may be carry-over from other donors' samples.

For the CDR3, the DNA is TGTGCCAGCAGTTCGGGACAGGACACAGATACGCAGTATTTT. It translates to CASSSGQDTDTQYF. The rearrangement uses TRBV5-8 and TRBJ2-3, with TRBD1 identical over 8 bases. V lost 5 bases and J lost 2; bases outside the gene matches: 4. The length of the CDR3 is 14 residues. From germline, CDR1 is SGHTS and CDR2 YDEGEE. Using reference TRBV5-8 and TRBJ2-3 for the parts outside the CDR3, the full variable domain is EAGVTQSPTHLIKTRGQQATLRCSPISGHTSVYWYQQALGLGLQFLLWYDEGEERNRGNFPPRFSGRQFPNYSSELNVNALELEDSALYLCASSSGQDTDTQYFGPGTRLTVL.